A selection of T cell receptor beta chains follows, all from one sample in a study of tumor and adjacent non-tumor tissue in lung cancer. TCRdb itself ran the multiplex PCR reads through MiXCR, one entry per CDR3 protein. The sample consists of around 66,000 distinct CDR3 sequences, 73% of them appearing once. The source material was lung tumor tissue. These receptors all stem from a man in his 60s with non-small cell lung cancer. CDR3s leave out the opening cysteine and the closing phenylalanine or tryptophan. Each record gives: J gene, V gene, D gene, CDR3 protein. A D gene is named only where the DNA matches it firmly.

>TRBJ2-5|TRBV11-1|-
VSSLMEETHY
>TRBJ2-7|TRBV20-1|-
RAGEQGSFHEQY
>TRBJ2-2|TRBV11-1|-
ASSYTSGTRELL
>TRBJ2-1|TRBV5-8|-
ASCFSRGGEQF
>TRBJ2-1|TRBV5-6|TRBD2
TSSLESGSYNEQF
>TRBJ2-5|TRBV30|TRBD2
AWSGPAGAKTQY
>TRBJ2-1|TRBV6-6|-
ANERPLNNEQF
>TRBJ1-4|TRBV29-1|-
SARGAPEGNEKLF
>TRBJ2-7|TRBV10-2|-
ASSAGGTNEQY
>TRBJ2-7|TRBV20-1|-
SGSAENSYEQH
>TRBJ2-3|TRBV6-5|-
ARSYSEIRDTQY
>TRBJ2-7|TRBV29-1|TRBD2
SVGTGTSGGGLEQY
>TRBJ2-7|TRBV6-2/TRBV6-3|-
ASSYRDTNSYEQY
>TRBJ2-2|TRBV11-3|-
ASSLDLSGELF
>TRBJ2-2|TRBV29-1|-
SVGVLANTGELF
>TRBJ2-2|TRBV7-6|-
ASSGWRGELF